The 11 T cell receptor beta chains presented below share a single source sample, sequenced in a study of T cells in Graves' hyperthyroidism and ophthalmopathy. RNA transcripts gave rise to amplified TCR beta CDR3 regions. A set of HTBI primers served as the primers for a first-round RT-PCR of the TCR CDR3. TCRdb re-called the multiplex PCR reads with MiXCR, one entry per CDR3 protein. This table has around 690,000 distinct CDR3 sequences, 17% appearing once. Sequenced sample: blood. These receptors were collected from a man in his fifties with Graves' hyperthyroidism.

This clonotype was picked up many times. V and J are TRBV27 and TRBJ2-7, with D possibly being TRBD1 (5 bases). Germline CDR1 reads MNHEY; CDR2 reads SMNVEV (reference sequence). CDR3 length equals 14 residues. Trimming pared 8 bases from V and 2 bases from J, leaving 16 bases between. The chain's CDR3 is CASRYSAGTYEQYF. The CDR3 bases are TGTGCCAGCCGTTATAGTGCAGGGACCTACGAGCAGTACTTC.

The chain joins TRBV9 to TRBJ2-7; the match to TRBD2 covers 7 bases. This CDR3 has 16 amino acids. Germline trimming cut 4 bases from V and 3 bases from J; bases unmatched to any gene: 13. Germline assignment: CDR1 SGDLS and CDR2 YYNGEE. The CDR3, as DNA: TGTGCCAGCAGCTCCCACTGGGGGGGGGGGAACTACGAGCAGTACTTC. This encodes CASSSHWGGGNYEQYF.

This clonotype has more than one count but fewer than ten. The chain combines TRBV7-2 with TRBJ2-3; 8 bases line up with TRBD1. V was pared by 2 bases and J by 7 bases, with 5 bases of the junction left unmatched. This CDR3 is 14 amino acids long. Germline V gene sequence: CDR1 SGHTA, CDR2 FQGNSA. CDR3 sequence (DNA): TGTGCCAGCAGCTTACAAGACAGGGGAAATACGCAGTATTTT. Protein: CASSLQDRGNTQYF.

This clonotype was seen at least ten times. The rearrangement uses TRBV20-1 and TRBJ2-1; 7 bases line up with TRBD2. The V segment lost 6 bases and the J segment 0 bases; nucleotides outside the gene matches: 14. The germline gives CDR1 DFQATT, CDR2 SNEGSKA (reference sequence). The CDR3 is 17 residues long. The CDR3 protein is CSATSGLDPDSYNEQFF. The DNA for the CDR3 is TGCAGTGCCACTTCCGGACTAGACCCAGACTCCTACAATGAGCAGTTCTTC.

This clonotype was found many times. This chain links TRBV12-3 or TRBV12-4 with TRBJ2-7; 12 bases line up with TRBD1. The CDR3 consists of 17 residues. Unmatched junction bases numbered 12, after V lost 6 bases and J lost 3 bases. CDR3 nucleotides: TGTGCCAGCAGCCGTGGGACAGGGGGCGTTATGGGCTACGAGCAGTACTTC. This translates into CASSRGTGGVMGYEQYF.

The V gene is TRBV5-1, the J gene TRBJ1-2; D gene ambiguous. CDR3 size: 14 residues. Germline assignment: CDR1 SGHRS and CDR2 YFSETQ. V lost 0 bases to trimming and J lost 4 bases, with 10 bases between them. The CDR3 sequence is CASSLDTVGYGYTF. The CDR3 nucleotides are TGCGCCAGCAGCTTGGATACAGTGGGCTATGGCTACACCTTC.

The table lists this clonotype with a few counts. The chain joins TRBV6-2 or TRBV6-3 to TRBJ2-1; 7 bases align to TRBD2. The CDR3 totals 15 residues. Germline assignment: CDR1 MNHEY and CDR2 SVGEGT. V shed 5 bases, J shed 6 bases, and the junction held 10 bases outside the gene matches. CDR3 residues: CASSPFAGEPNEQFF. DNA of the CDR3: TGTGCCAGCAGTCCGTTTGCGGGAGAACCCAATGAGCAGTTCTTC.

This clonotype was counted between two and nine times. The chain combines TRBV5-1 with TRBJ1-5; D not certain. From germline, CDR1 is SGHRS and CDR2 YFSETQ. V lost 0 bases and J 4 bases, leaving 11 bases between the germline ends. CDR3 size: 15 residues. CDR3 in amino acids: CASSLAGIQNQPQHF. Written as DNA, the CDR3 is TGCGCCAGCAGCTTGGCGGGAATCCAGAATCAGCCCCAGCATTTT. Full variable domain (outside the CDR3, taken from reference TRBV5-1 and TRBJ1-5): KAGVTQTPRYLIKTRGQQVTLSCSPISGHRSVSWYQQTPGQGLQFLFEYFSETQRNKGNFPGRFSGRQFSNSRSEMNVSTLELGDSALYLCASSLAGIQNQPQHFGDGTRLSIL.

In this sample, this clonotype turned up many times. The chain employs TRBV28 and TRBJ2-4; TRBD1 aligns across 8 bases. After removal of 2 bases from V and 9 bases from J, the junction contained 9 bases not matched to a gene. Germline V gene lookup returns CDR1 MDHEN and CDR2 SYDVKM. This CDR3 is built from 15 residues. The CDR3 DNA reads TGTGCCAGCAGTTTAGCGGACAGGGCAAGGAGCATTCAGTACTTC. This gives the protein CASSLADRARSIQYF.

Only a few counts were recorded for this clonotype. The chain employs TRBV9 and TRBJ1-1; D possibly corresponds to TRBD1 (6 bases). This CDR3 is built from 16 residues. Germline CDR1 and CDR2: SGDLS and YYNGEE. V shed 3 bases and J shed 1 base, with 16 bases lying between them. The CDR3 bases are TGTGCCAGCAGCGGTGGAGGGGGGAAACGGAACACTGAAGCTTTCTTT. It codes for CASSGGGGKRNTEAFF. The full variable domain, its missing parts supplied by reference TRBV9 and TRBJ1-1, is DSGVTQTPKHLITATGQRVTLRCSPRSGDLSVYWYQQSLDQGLQFLIQYYNGEERAKGNILERFSAQQFPDLHSELNLSSLELGDSALYFCASSGGGGKRNTEAFFGQGTRLTVV.

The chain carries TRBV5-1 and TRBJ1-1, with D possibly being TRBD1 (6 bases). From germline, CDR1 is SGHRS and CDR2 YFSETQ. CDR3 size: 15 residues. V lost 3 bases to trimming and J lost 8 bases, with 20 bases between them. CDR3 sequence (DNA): TGCGCCAGCAGCTACGAGACAGGTCCCTTTATAGAAGCTTTCTTT. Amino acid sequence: CASSYETGPFIEAFF.